A selection of T cell receptor beta chains follows, all from one sample in a study of molecular identifiers for immune sequencing clone quantification. TCRdb itself ran the PCR reads through MiXCR, one entry per CDR3 protein. The table shows under 650,000 distinct CDR3 sequences, with nearly 20% occurring only once. Sequencing was done on a sample of naive CD8+ T cells from blood, with Jurkat cell RNA spiked in. The receptors were gathered from a human donor in good health. Some libraries in this study had Jurkat cell RNA spiked in. The CDR3 runs from the conserved cysteine through the conserved F or W. Each record gives: J gene, D gene, clone size, V gene, CDR3 DNA, CDR3 protein. A D gene is named only where the DNA matches it firmly. Size tells how often a clone was seen (once, few, many) or the class of an expanded clone, and some rows leave it out.

TRBJ1-6 . . TRBV7-9 TGTGCCAGCAGCCTGGGTAATTCACCCCCCCACTTT CASSLGNSPPHF
TRBJ2-7 TRBD1 many TRBV13 TGTGCCAGCAGCCCACGACAGGGGTCAACCTACGAGCAGTACTTC CASSPRQGSTYEQYF
TRBJ2-7 . few TRBV2 TGTGCCAGCGGGGGTACTGGGGATGGGGAGCAGTACTTC CASGGTGDGEQYF
TRBJ1-5 . many TRBV27 TGTGCCAGCAGTTTCAGGGCTGAGAATCAGCCCCAGCATTTT CASSFRAENQPQHF
TRBJ1-6 . few TRBV30 TGTGCCTGGAGTGTAAATCATCTAGAGTCACCCCTCCACTTT CAWSVNHLESPLHF
TRBJ1-4 . few TRBV7-9 TGTGCCAGCAGCCCCATTCTCGGTTACCCCCAGGAAAAACTGTTTTTT CASSPILGYPQEKLFF
TRBJ2-2 . many TRBV29-1 TGCAGCGTTGAAGATCGGCTAGCTGGCACCGGGGAGCTGTTTTTT CSVEDRLAGTGELFF
TRBJ2-3 TRBD2 few TRBV7-9 TGTGCCAGCAGCGACGTGCTAGCGGGGGGGAACACAGATACGCAGTATTTT CASSDVLAGGNTDTQYF
TRBJ2-7 . many TRBV5-6 TGTGCCAGCAGCTTGGGGGTGGTCGAGCAGTACTTC CASSLGVVEQYF
TRBJ1-1 . many TRBV6-2/TRBV6-3 TGTGCCAGCAGGGTTGGATTACGGAAAGCTTTCTTT CASRVGLRKAFF